These T cell receptor beta chains were read from a single sample in a study of T cell responses to AZD1222 COVID-19 vaccine. Sequencing was performed with immunoSEQ multiplex PCR; in TCRdb, only in-frame clones are kept and a portion is missing. The table lists 150,000 or so clones, around 92% of them singletons, with roughly 3% in the top ten. The sample consisted of peripheral blood, taken 28 days after the second AZD1222 dose. The receptors derive from an adult who received the AZD1222 COVID-19 vaccine. Each CDR3 is given with its conserved first and last residue. D genes are given only for firm matches. Not every row has a clone size; where given, it reads once, few, many or a size class.

d_gene | j_gene | abundance | v_gene | CDR3nt | CDR3aa
TRBD1 | TRBJ2-7 | . | TRBV6-2/TRBV6-3 | TGTGCCAGCAGTCAGACAGGGGGCGGCTACGAGCAGTACTTC | CASSQTGGGYEQYF
. | TRBJ1-1 | . | TRBV3-1/TRBV3-2 | TGTGCCAGCAGCCGGCAGGGGACGAACACTGAAGCTTTCTTT | CASSRQGTNTEAFF
. | TRBJ2-7 | . | TRBV5-6 | TGTGCCAGCGAGGGGGGGTCCTACGAGCAGTACTTC | CASEGGSYEQYF
TRBD1 | TRBJ2-1 | . | TRBV19 | TGTGCCAGTAAAAGGGACAGGGGGCTCTATGAGCAGTTCTTC | CASKRDRGLYEQFF
. | TRBJ2-7 | . | TRBV9 | TGTGCCAGCAGCGACGCAGGCTACGAGCAGTACTTC | CASSDAGYEQYF
. | TRBJ2-1 | . | TRBV28 | TGTGCCAGCAGCTTAAATAGCGGATCCTACAATGAGCAGTTCTTC | CASSLNSGSYNEQFF
. | TRBJ2-2 | . | TRBV6-8 | TGTGCCAGCGGGGAGGCCGGGGAGCTGTTTTTT | CASGEAGELFF
TRBD2 | TRBJ2-7 | . | TRBV9 | TGTGCCAGCAGCGTTGCTAGCGGGAGTTGGTACGAGCAGTACTTC | CASSVASGSWYEQYF
TRBD1 | TRBJ2-7 | . | TRBV28 | TGTGCCAGCAGTTTAGGGACAGGGGGCTACGAGCAGTACTTC | CASSLGTGGYEQYF
TRBD1 | TRBJ1-2 | . | TRBV28 | TGTGCCAGCAGTCGAGGGACAGGGTTAAACTATGGCTACACCTTC | CASSRGTGLNYGYTF
TRBD2 | TRBJ2-1 | . | TRBV4-2 | TGTGCCAGCAGCCAAGAGTGGCGGGAGGCGGGTGAGCAGTTCTTC | CASSQEWREAGEQFF
. | TRBJ2-5 | once | TRBV20-1 | TGCAGTGCTAGATGGGGAGAGACCCAGTACTTC | CSARWGETQYF
. | TRBJ2-3 | . | TRBV7-7 | TGTGCCAGCAGCCCAGGGCGGCTAACTAGCACAGATACGCAGTATTTT | CASSPGRLTSTDTQYF
. | TRBJ1-5 | . | TRBV19 | TGTGCCAGTAGTTGGTGGGGGGTAGGCTCAAATCAGCCCCAGCATTTT | CASSWWGVGSNQPQHF
. | TRBJ2-3 | . | TRBV6-5 | TGTGCCAGTCATCGCCGGGGTATGGAAGATACGCAGTATTTT | CASHRRGMEDTQYF
TRBD1 | TRBJ1-1 | . | TRBV19 | TGTGCCAGTAGTATAAACAGGGGCACTGAAGCTTTCTTT | CASSINRGTEAFF
. | TRBJ1-5 | . | TRBV18 | TGTGCCAGCTCACCACCGGCGGCCAATCAGCCCCAGCATTTT | CASSPPAANQPQHF
. | TRBJ2-7 | . | TRBV4-3 | TGCGCCAGCAGCCAAGCGGCCACGGAAACCTACGAGCAGTACTTC | CASSQAATETYEQYF
. | TRBJ2-7 | . | TRBV27 | TGTGCCAGCAGTTTAGGGGCAGGTGGGAACTACGAGCAGTACTTC | CASSLGAGGNYEQYF
. | TRBJ2-7 | . | TRBV12-3/TRBV12-4 | TGTGCCAGCAGTTTAAACAGCCAGGGGCAGTACTTC | CASSLNSQGQYF
TRBD1 | TRBJ2-5 | . | TRBV5-1 | TGCGCCAGCAGCTTGACAGGGGGCGGGCAAGAGACCCAGTACTTC | CASSLTGGGQETQYF
TRBD2 | TRBJ2-1 | . | TRBV5-4 | TGTGCCAGCAGCTTACGGACTAGCGGGAGGGCCTACAATGAGCAGTTCTTC | CASSLRTSGRAYNEQFF
. | TRBJ2-3 | . | TRBV9 | TGTGCCAGCAGCGTACGGGGCACAGATACGCAGTATTTT | CASSVRGTDTQYF
. | TRBJ1-1 | . | TRBV14 | TGTGCCAGCAGCCCATTTTTGAACACTGAAGCTTTCTTT | CASSPFLNTEAFF
. | TRBJ1-1 | once | TRBV5-1 | TGCGCCAGCAGCCGGGCCGGGGATGGGTTGGGCACTGAAGCTTTCTTT | CASSRAGDGLGTEAFF
TRBD1 | TRBJ1-5 | . | TRBV4-1 | TGCGCCAGCAGCCAAGTTCCTTACAGGGGGCCACAGCCCCAGCATTTT | CASSQVPYRGPQPQHF
TRBD2 | TRBJ2-3 | . | TRBV6-5 | TGTGCCAGCAGTATAGCGGGAGGGCCCACAGATACGCAGTATTTT | CASSIAGGPTDTQYF